These 25 T cell receptor beta chains came from one sample sequenced in a study of cytomegalovirus exposure and HLA in healthy donors. Clones were read by immunoSEQ multiplex PCR, and TCRdb kept only the in-frame ones, dropping some. The sample has 110,000 to 150,000 clones; about 94% are singletons. Sequencing was carried out using PBMCs. Receptors were obtained from a man between 18 and 29 years old in good health and CMV-seropositive.

The rearrangement joins TRBV15 to TRBJ2-1; no definite D call. With 1 base removed from V and 5 bases from J, the gap between germline ends came to 12 bases. CDR1 and CDR2 (germline): LNHNV, YYDKDF (reference sequence). The CDR3 length is 15 residues. Here the CDR3 DNA reads TGTGCCACCAGCAGAGCGGGTAGCATCAACAATGAGCAGTTCTTC. Translating gives CATSRAGSINNEQFF.

V is TRBV2 and J is TRBJ2-5, with D tentatively TRBD1 (5 bases). Germline CDR1 and CDR2: SNHLY and FYNNEI. V was pared by 5 bases and J by 4 bases, with 5 bases between. The CDR3 has 11 residues. CDR3 in DNA: TGTGCCAGCAGTAGGGGAGAGACCCAGTACTTC. It is translated as CASSRGETQYF.

V usage is TRBV7-9 and J usage is TRBJ2-7; possible D gene TRBD1, 5 bases. V dropped 2 bases and J dropped 0 bases, with 14 bases sitting between them. This CDR3 is built from 16 residues. CDR1 is SEHNR, CDR2 FQNEAQ, per germline (reference sequence). This CDR3 is CASSLKGLGISYEQYF. The CDR3 region has the DNA TGTGCCAGCAGCTTAAAGGGGTTGGGGATCTCCTACGAGCAGTACTTC.

The J gene is TRBJ1-3, the V gene TRBV9; D uncertain. The germline V and J ends were trimmed by 3 bases and 0 bases, with 4 bases remaining between them. Germline CDR1 and CDR2: SGDLS and YYNGEE. The CDR3 is 13 amino acids. The CDR3 DNA reads TGTGCCAGCAGCGCCTACTCTGGAAACACCATATATTTT. This gives the protein CASSAYSGNTIYF.

The chain links TRBV2 to TRBJ2-3, with 12 bases lining up with TRBD2. With 2 bases clipped from V and 5 bases from J, the junction kept 8 bases outside the gene matches. This CDR3 spans 17 amino acids. Germline-derived CDR1 and CDR2 are SNHLY and FYNNEI. For the CDR3, the DNA is TGTGCCAGCAGTGAACCCCACCTAGCGGGAGGGTTAGATACGCAGTATTTT. Amino acid sequence: CASSEPHLAGGLDTQYF.

V is TRBV6-1 and J is TRBJ1-1, with D maybe TRBD1 (5 bases). CDR1 and CDR2 from the germline V gene are MNHNS and SASEGT. Deletions cut 0 bases from V and 3 bases from J, with 8 bases between. CDR3 length equals 14 residues. CDR3 sequence reads: CASSEAWGYTEAFF. In nucleotides, the CDR3 is TGTGCCAGCAGTGAAGCGTGGGGCTACACTGAAGCTTTCTTT.

The V call is TRBV4-1, the J call TRBJ1-5, with 8 nucleotides matching TRBD1. The CDR3 has 14 residues. Germline lookup yields CDR1 MGHRA and CDR2 YSYEKL. V was pared by 5 bases and J by 5 bases, with 5 bases of the junction left unmatched. For the CDR3, the DNA is TGCGCCAGCAGCACGGGACAGGAGTATCAGCCCCAGCATTTT. It translates to CASSTGQEYQPQHF.

V gene TRBV5-1 combines with J gene TRBJ1-1; unclear D gene. Trimming took 0 bases from V and 1 from J, leaving 4 bases between them. This CDR3 spans 13 amino acids. Germline V gene data show CDR1 as SGHRS and CDR2 as YFSETQ. The CDR3 loop reads CASSLVANTEAFF. The CDR3 coding sequence is TGCGCCAGCAGCTTGGTGGCGAACACTGAAGCTTTCTTT.

The chain couples TRBV21-1 to TRBJ2-1; the DNA was not compared with TRBD2, the D call given in the table. TRBV21-1 is annotated as a pseudogene. This CDR3 is 18 amino acids long. CDR3 loop: CASSKCPWFGGVKNEQFF. CDR3 coding DNA: TGTGCCAGCAGCAAATGTCCCTGGTTTGGCGGCGTAAAAAATGAGCAGTTCTTC.

This CDR3 is CASRKRVNPDTQYF. The CDR3 nucleotides read TGTGCCAGCAGGAAGCGGGTGAACCCAGATACGCAGTATTTT. This rearrangement joins TRBV2 to TRBJ2-3, with TRBD2 as a possible D gene (6 bases). V was shortened by 6 bases and J by 4 bases, with 14 bases between the two germline ends. The CDR3 spans 14 residues. Germline assignment: CDR1 SNHLY and CDR2 FYNNEI.

The chain employs TRBV7-9 and TRBJ2-3; TRBD2 matches 7 bases. The V gene end was trimmed by 11 bases and the J gene end by 0 bases; junction bases not matched to a gene: 11. Germline CDR1 is SEHNR and CDR2 is FQNEAQ (reference sequence). The length of the CDR3 is 15 residues. The CDR3 region is CAAAPQRDSTDTQYF. The CDR3 nucleotides read TGTGCCGCTGCTCCCCAGCGGGACAGCACAGATACGCAGTATTTT.

The rearrangement links TRBV5-1 to TRBJ2-1; tentative D call: TRBD1 (6 bases). The ends were cut back, 2 bases at V and 0 bases at J, with 9 bases in the middle. Per germline, CDR1 SGHRS and CDR2 YFSETQ. This CDR3 has 15 residues. The CDR3 reads CASSFQGGSYNEQFF. DNA of the CDR3: TGCGCCAGCAGCTTTCAAGGGGGCTCCTACAATGAGCAGTTCTTC.

On this clone: A read error may account for a junction end that differs from germline. J is TRBJ2-2 and V is TRBV18; D is possibly TRBD2 (6 bases). The germline gives CDR1 KGHSH, CDR2 LQKENI. The CDR3 has 12 residues. CDR3 in amino acids: CASAPGSGELFF. CDR3 sequence (DNA): TGTGCCAGCGCACCCGGGAGCGGGGAGCTGTTTTTT.

The chain combines TRBV10-3 with TRBJ1-5; 8 nucleotides agree with TRBD1. J gave up 0 bases and V 4 bases, and 5 bases lay outside the gene matches. CDR1 and CDR2 from the germline V gene are ENHRY and SYGVKD. The length of the CDR3 is 16 residues. CDR3 coding DNA: TGTGCCATCAGTGGGGACAGGCGAGATAGCAATCAGCCCCAGCATTTT. This sequence encodes CAISGDRRDSNQPQHF.

The chain recombines TRBV28 with TRBJ1-1; the D gene is possibly TRBD1 (5 bases). Trimming left V 3 bases short and J 5 bases short, with 13 bases between. From germline, CDR1 is MDHEN and CDR2 SYDVKM. This CDR3 spans 14 amino acids. The CDR3 region has the DNA TGTGCCAGCAGTTTTTCAGGGAAGGGAACTGAAGCTTTCTTT. Translation gives CASSFSGKGTEAFF.

CDR3 sequence (DNA): TGTGCCAGCTCGGGGCGTACGAGTAGGGAGCAGTACTTC. Residues: CASSGRTSREQYF. The chain joins TRBV18 to TRBJ2-7, with D perhaps matching TRBD1 (5 bases). V was pared by 6 bases and J by 7 bases, with 16 bases between. CDR1 is KGHSH, CDR2 LQKENI, per germline. The CDR3 contains 13 residues.

V gene TRBV25-1 combines with J gene TRBJ2-3; tentatively, D is TRBD2 (5 bases). Germline-derived CDR1 and CDR2 are MGHDK and SYGVNS. The CDR3 runs to 17 residues. Trimming removed 2 bases from V and 2 bases from J, with 17 bases in between. This CDR3 is CASSEIGEGDFTDTQYF. The CDR3 bases are TGTGCCAGCAGTGAAATAGGCGAGGGAGATTTCACAGATACGCAGTATTTT.

The chain uses TRBV30 and TRBJ1-2, with TRBD1 identical over 9 bases. The CDR3 runs 16 residues. Per germline, CDR1 GTSNPN and CDR2 SVGIG (reference sequence). Germline trimming cut 3 bases from V and 8 bases from J; bases unmatched to any gene: 16. CDR3 coding DNA: TGTGCCTGGAGCGACGAACCCCGGACAGGGGTGAAGGGCTACACCTTC. Its translation: CAWSDEPRTGVKGYTF.

The CDR3 sequence is CSVEDRGGRNVDEQFF. The DNA for the CDR3 is TGCAGCGTTGAAGATAGGGGCGGGAGGAATGTGGATGAGCAGTTCTTC. V and J are TRBV29-1 and TRBJ2-1, with 8 bases that match TRBD2. The length of the CDR3 is 16 residues. V trimming: 0 bases; J trimming: 8 bases; junction bases outside the gene matches: 12. Germline CDR1 is SQVTM and CDR2 is ANQGSEA.

The V gene is TRBV28, the J gene TRBJ2-7; 8 positions agree with TRBD1. V lost 4 bases to trimming and J lost 2 bases; unmatched junction nucleotides: 7. CDR1 and CDR2 from the germline V gene are MDHEN and SYDVKM. The CDR3 consists of 15 residues. The CDR3 region has the DNA TGTGCCAGCAGTTCCATGACAGGGGCCCCCTACGAGCAGTACTTC. Translating it yields CASSSMTGAPYEQYF. The whole variable domain, remainder taken from reference TRBV28 and TRBJ2-7, is DVKVTQSSRYLVKRTGEKVFLECVQDMDHENMFWYRQDPGLGLRLIYFSYDVKMKEKGDIPEGYSVSREKKERFSLILESASTNQTSMYLCASSSMTGAPYEQYFGPGTRLTVT.

The chain carries TRBV5-8 and TRBJ2-4, with 7 bases identical to TRBD2. The V and J ends lost 1 base and 8 bases, in that order; junction bases with no gene match: 15. This CDR3 has 17 residues. Germline V gene data show CDR1 as SGHTS and CDR2 as YDEGEE. CDR3 in amino acids: CASSLQASGSRRYIQYF. The CDR3 DNA follows: TGTGCCAGCAGCTTGCAGGCTAGCGGTTCTCGGCGGTACATTCAGTACTTC.

V usage is TRBV28 and J usage is TRBJ1-5; no definite D call. CDR3 length equals 12 residues. The germline CDR1 and CDR2 sequences are MDHEN and SYDVKM. Trimming took off 5 bases at V and 4 bases at J, with 6 bases between the two ends. CDR3 region: CASSRLNQPQHF. The CDR3 nucleotides read TGTGCCAGCAGTCGACTGAATCAGCCCCAGCATTTT.

The V call is TRBV9, the J call TRBJ2-1; 16 bases match TRBD2. With V trimmed by 2 bases and J by 8 bases, 4 bases remained unmatched. The CDR3 is 16 amino acids. Germline V gene sequence: CDR1 SGDLS, CDR2 YYNGEE. The CDR3 nucleotides read TGTGCCAGCAGCGTTGGGACTAGCGGGAGGGCCGATGAGCAGTTCTTC. Its translation: CASSVGTSGRADEQFF.

V is TRBV11-2 and J is TRBJ2-1; 9 bases fit TRBD2. With V trimmed by 1 base and J by 3 bases, 4 bases remained unmatched. CDR1 and CDR2 from the germline V gene are SGHAT and FQNNGV. The CDR3 length is 16 residues. CDR3 residues: CASSLGASGNYNEQFF. DNA of the CDR3: TGTGCCAGCAGCTTAGGGGCTAGCGGGAACTACAATGAGCAGTTCTTC. The complete variable domain, with remaining parts taken from reference TRBV11-2 and TRBJ2-1, reads EAGVAQSPRYKIIEKRQSVAFWCNPISGHATLYWYQQILGQGPKLLIQFQNNGVVDDSQLPKDRFSAERLKGVDSTLKIQPAKLEDSAVYLCASSLGASGNYNEQFFGPGTRLTVL.

J is TRBJ2-7 and V is TRBV5-4; 8 bases match TRBD2. The CDR3 is 15 residues long. Unmatched junction bases numbered 4, after V lost 0 bases and J lost 2 bases. CDR1 and CDR2 from the germline V gene are SGHNT and YYREEE (reference sequence). The CDR3 region is CASSLAGSGTYEQYF. The CDR3 bases are TGTGCCAGCAGCTTGGCAGGTAGCGGGACCTACGAGCAGTACTTC.